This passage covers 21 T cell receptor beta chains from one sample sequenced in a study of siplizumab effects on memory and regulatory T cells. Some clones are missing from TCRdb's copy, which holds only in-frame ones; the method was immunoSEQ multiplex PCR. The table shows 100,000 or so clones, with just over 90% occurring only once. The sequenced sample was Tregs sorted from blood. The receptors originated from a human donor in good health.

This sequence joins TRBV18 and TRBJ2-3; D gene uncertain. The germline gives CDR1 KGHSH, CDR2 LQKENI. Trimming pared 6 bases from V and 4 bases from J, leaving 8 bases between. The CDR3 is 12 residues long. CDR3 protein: CASSLGADTQYF. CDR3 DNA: TGTGCCAGCTCCCTTGGGGCAGATACGCAGTATTTT. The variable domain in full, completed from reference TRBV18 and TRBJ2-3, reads NAGVMQNPRHLVRRRGQEARLRCSPMKGHSHVYWYRQLPEEGLKFMVYLQKENIIDESGMPKERFSAEFPKEGPSILRIQQVVRGDSAAYFCASSLGADTQYFGPGTRLTVL.

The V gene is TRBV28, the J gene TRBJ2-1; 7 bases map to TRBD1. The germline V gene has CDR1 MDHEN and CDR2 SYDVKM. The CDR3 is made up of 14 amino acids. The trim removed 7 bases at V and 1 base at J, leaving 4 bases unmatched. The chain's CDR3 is CASTLTGSYNEQFF. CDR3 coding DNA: TGTGCCAGCACCCTGACAGGGTCCTACAATGAGCAGTTCTTC.

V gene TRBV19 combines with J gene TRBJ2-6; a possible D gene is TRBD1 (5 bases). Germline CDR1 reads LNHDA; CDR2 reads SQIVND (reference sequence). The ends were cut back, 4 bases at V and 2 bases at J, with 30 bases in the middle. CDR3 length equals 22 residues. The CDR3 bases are TGTGCCAGTAGTACCCGTCCCTACAGGAATGGGTCTATCGTTCCTGGGGCCAACGTCCTGACTTTC. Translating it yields CASSTRPYRNGSIVPGANVLTF.

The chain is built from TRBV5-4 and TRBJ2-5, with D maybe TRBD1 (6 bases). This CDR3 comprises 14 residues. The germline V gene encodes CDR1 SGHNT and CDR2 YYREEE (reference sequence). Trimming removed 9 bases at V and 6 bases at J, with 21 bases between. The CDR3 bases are TGTGCCACCACACCTGAGGGTACAGGGAAGACCCAGTACTTC. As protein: CATTPEGTGKTQYF. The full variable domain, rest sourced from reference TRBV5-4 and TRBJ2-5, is ETGVTQSPTHLIKTRGQQVTLRCSSQSGHNTVSWYQQALGQGPQFIFQYYREEENGRGNFPPRFSGLQFPNYSSELNVNALELDDSALYLCATTPEGTGKTQYFGPGTRLLVL.

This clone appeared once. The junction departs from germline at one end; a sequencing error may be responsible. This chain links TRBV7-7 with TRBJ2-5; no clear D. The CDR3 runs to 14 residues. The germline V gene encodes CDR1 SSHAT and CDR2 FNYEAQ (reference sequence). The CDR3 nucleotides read TGTGCTAGCAGCCCGCAATCCAAGCAAGAGACCCAGTACTTC. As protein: CASSPQSKQETQYF.

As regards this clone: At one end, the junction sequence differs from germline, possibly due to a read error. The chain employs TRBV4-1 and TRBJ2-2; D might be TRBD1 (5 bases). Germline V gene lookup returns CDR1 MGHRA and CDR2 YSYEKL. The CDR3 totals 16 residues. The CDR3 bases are TGCGCCAGCAGACAAGGGGTTGGGTGGGACACCGGGGAGCTGTTTTTT. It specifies CASRQGVGWDTGELFF.

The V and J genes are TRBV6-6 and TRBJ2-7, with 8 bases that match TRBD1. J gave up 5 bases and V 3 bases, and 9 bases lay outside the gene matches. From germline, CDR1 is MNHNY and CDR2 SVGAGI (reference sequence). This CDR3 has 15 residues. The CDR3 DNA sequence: TGTGCCAGCAGTTATGGGTCAGGGGGCGTCGACGAGCAGTACTTC. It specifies CASSYGSGGVDEQYF.

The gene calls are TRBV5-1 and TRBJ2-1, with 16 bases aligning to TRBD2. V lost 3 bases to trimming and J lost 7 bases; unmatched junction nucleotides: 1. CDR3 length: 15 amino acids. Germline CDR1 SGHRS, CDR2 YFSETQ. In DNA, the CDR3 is TGCGCCAGCAGCTGGGGACTAGCGGGAGGGAATGAGCAGTTCTTC. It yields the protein CASSWGLAGGNEQFF. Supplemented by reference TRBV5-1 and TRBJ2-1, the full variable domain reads KAGVTQTPRYLIKTRGQQVTLSCSPISGHRSVSWYQQTPGQGLQFLFEYFSETQRNKGNFPGRFSGRQFSNSRSEMNVSTLELGDSALYLCASSWGLAGGNEQFFGPGTRLTVL.

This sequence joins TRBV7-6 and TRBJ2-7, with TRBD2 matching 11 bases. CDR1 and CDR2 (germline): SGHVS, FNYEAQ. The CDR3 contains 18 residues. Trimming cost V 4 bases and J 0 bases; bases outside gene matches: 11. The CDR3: CASSSTTRLAGHSYEQYF. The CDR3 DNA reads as TGTGCCAGCAGCTCGACGACCCGACTAGCGGGACACTCCTACGAGCAGTACTTC.

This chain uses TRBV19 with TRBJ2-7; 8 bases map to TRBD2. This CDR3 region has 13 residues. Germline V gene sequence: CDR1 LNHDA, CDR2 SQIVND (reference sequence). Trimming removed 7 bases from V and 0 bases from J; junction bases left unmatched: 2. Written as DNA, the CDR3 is TGTGCCAGTACGGGAGGGAGCTCCTACGAGCAGTACTTC. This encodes CASTGGSSYEQYF.

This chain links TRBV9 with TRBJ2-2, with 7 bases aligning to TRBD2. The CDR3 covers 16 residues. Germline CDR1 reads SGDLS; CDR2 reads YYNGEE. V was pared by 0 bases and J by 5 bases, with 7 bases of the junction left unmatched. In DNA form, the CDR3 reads TGTGCCAGCAGCGTAGGTCCAGCGGGAAGGACCGGGGAGCTGTTTTTT. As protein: CASSVGPAGRTGELFF.

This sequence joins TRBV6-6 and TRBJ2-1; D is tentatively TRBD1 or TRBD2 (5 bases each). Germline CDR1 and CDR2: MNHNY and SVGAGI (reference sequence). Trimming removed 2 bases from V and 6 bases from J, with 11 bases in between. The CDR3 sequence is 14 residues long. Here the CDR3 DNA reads TGTGCCAGCAGTTACGGGGACCACGGCAATGAGCAGTTCTTC. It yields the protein CASSYGDHGNEQFF.

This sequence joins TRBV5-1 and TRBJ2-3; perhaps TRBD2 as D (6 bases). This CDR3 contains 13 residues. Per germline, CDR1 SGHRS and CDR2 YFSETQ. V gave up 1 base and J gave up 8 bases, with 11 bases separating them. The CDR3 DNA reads TGCGCCAGCAGCTTGCGGGGACTTGGTACGCAGTATTTT. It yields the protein CASSLRGLGTQYF.

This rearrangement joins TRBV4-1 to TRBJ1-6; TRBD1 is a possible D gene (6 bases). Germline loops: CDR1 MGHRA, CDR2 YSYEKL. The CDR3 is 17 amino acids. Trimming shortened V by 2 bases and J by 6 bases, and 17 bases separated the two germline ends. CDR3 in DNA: TGCGCCAGCAGCCAATCAGGACAGTCCGGCCTTAATTCACCCCTCCACTTT. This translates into CASSQSGQSGLNSPLHF.

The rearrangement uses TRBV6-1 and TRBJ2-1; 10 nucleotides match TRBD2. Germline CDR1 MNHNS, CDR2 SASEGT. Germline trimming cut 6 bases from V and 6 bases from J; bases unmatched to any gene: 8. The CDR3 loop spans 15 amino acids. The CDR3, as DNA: TGTGCCAGCAGGCAAGCGGGAGGGTCTTTCAATGAGCAGTTCTTC. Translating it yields CASRQAGGSFNEQFF.

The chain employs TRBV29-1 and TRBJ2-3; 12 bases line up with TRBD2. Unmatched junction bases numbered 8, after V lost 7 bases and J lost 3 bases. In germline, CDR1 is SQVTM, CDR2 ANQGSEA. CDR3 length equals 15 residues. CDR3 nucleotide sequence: TGCAGCGCGGGGGGGCTAGCGGGAGGGACAGATACGCAGTATTTT. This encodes CSAGGLAGGTDTQYF.

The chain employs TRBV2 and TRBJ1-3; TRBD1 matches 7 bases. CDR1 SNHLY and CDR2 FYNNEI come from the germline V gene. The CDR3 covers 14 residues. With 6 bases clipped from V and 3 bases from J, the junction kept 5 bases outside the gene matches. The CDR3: CASRPTGFGNTIYF. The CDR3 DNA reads TGTGCCAGCAGGCCGACAGGGTTTGGAAACACCATATATTTT.

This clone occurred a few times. Here the CDR3 DNA reads TGTGCCACCTTCCGACAGGGGAACGAGCAGTACTTC. Protein product: CATFRQGNEQYF. V and J are TRBV28 and TRBJ2-7; 8 bases line up with TRBD1. With 10 bases clipped from V and 5 bases from J, the junction kept 7 bases outside the gene matches. The CDR3 runs to 12 residues. Germline values: CDR1 MDHEN, CDR2 SYDVKM.

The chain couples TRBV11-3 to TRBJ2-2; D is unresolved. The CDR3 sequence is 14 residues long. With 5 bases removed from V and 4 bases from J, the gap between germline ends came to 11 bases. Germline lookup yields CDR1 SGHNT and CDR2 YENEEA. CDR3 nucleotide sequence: TGTGCCAGCAGCATCTCCGGTACCACCGGGGAGCTGTTTTTT. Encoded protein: CASSISGTTGELFF.

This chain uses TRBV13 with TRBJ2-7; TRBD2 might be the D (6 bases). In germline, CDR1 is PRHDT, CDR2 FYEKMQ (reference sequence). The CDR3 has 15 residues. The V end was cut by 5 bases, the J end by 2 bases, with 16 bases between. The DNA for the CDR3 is TGTGCCAGCAGCCTCCGGGGGACGGGAGCCTACGAGCAGTACTTC. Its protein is CASSLRGTGAYEQYF.

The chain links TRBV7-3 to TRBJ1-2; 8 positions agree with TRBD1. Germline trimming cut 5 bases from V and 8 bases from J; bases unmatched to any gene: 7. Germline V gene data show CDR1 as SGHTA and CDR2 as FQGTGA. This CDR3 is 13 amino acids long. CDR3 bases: TGTGCCAGCAGCCCGACAGGGGAGGGAGGCTACACCTTC. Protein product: CASSPTGEGGYTF.